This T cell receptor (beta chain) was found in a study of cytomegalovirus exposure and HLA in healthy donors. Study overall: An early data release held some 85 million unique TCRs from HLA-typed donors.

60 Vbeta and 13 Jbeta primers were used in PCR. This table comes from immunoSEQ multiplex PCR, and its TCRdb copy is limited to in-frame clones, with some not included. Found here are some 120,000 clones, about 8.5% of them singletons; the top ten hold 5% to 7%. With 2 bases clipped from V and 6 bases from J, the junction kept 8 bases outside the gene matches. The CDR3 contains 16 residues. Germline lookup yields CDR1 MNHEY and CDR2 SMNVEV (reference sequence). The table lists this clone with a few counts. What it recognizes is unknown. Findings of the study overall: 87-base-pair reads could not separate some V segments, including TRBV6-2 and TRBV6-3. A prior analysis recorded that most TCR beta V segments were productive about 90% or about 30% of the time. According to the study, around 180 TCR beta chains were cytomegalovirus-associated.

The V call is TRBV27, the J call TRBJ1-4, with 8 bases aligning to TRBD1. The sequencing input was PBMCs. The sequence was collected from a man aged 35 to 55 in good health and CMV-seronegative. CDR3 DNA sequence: TGTGCCAGCAGTTTACGGCAGGGGGCTGTATATGAAAAACTGTTTTTT. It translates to CASSLRQGAVYEKLFF.